This T cell receptor (beta chain) derives from a study of T-cell reconstitution after alpha-beta-depleted transplantation in children. Whole-study results and caveats: At day 60, the high TCRbeta diversity found in some patients originated from recipient T cells and thymic progenitors that had survived. One year after transplant, T-cell counts and diversity came mostly from newly produced T cells. Alpha-beta T cells present about two months after transplant were reported to originate from several hundred expanded graft clones.

Unique molecular identifiers were incorporated during preparation of the TCRbeta library. Each CDR3 protein gets one entry after TCRdb re-called the PCR reads with MiXCR. The sample has 490,000 or so distinct CDR3 sequences, 10% to 13% seen once. Germline V lookup: CDR1 MNHEY, CDR2 SVGEGT. The CDR3 contains 11 residues. Many counts were recorded for this clonotype. Its antigen is still unknown. Its ends do not fully match the called genes, so a read error is possible. This sample comprised PBMCs, obtained before TCRalphabeta/CD19-depleted stem cell transplant. This sequence was found in a child aged 2 to 15 with inherited bone marrow failure, due to receive a stem cell transplant. The chain is built from TRBV6-2 or TRBV6-3 and TRBJ2-3; a possible D gene is TRBD1 (5 bases). The CDR3 reads CASSYPSDINF. The CDR3 DNA follows: TGTGCCAGCAGTTACCCCTCGGACATTAATTTT.